The clone carrying this TCR beta chain occurred many times. Trimming removed 2 bases from V and 8 bases from J, with 15 bases in between. Germline V gene lookup returns CDR1 GTSNPN and CDR2 SVGIG (reference sequence). The CDR3 runs to 13 residues. The data belong to a study of blood T cell repertoires in COVID-19. Study information: Spain, Italy and the United States supplied samples that represented acute and convalescent COVID-19. In each case, the material was cDNA or gDNA derived from T cells, B-cell-depleted T cells, or PBMCs.

Per the original data handling: Amplifying reference gene primers gave estimates of nucleated cell counts. Clones were sequenced by immunoSEQ multiplex PCR, and TCRdb holds only the in-frame ones, with some missing. V and J calls and clone size come straight from that table; D and trimming were deduced from the DNA. Of 95,000 to 150,000 clones listed, 70% to 75% are singletons. This TCR was sampled from a man between 60 and 75 years old with acute or convalescent COVID-19. V and J are TRBV30 and TRBJ1-2; TRBD1 might be the D (6 bases). The specimen was peripheral blood. For the CDR3, the DNA is TGTGCCTGGAGTAGGACAGCTGCTATGGGCTACACCTTC. Its translation: CAWSRTAAMGYTF.